The 25 T cell receptor beta chains presented below share a single source sample, sequenced in a study of T cells after yellow fever vaccination. Each CDR3 protein is one row after TCRdb ran MiXCR on the 5' RACE reads. Among 95,000 to 150,000 distinct CDR3 sequences, about 8.2% were seen once, and the ten largest hold about two fifths. This sample comprised CD8+ T cells sorted from PBMCs, obtained on the day of the yellow fever booster vaccination. These receptors all come from a man between 18 and 29 years old who received the YFV17D yellow fever vaccine.

This clonotype was detected a few times. V and J are TRBV13 and TRBJ2-3; D is perhaps TRBD2 (6 bases). The V gene's germline CDR1 is PRHDT and CDR2 FYEKMQ (reference sequence). V was clipped by 5 bases and J by 3 bases, with 9 bases between them. The CDR3 consists of 13 residues. The DNA of the CDR3 is TGTGCCAGCAGCCCGGGGAGGACAGATACGCAGTATTTT. This codes for CASSPGRTDTQYF.

The chain combines TRBV2 with TRBJ2-7; D is unclear. V was clipped by 2 bases and J by 5 bases, with 4 bases between them. This CDR3 is built from 11 residues. Germline V gene sequence: CDR1 SNHLY, CDR2 FYNNEI. The CDR3 DNA is TGTGCCAGCAGTGAAATGAACGAGCAGTACGTC. This gives the protein CASSEMNEQYV.

In its sample, this clonotype was seen many times. The genes are TRBV29-1 and TRBJ1-2; TRBD1 might be the D (6 bases). The CDR3 has 13 residues. V was trimmed by 7 bases and J by 2 bases, leaving 14 bases between them. Germline values: CDR1 SQVTM, CDR2 ANQGSEA. This chain's CDR3 is CSGVGGHNYGYTF. The CDR3 nucleotides are TGCAGCGGGGTCGGGGGGCACAACTATGGCTACACCTTC.

The sample holds many counts of this clonotype. This sequence joins TRBV5-5 and TRBJ1-5; possible D gene TRBD1, 5 bases. The germline V gene has CDR1 SGHKS and CDR2 YYEKEE (reference sequence). The CDR3 covers 14 residues. The V gene lost 1 base and the J gene lost 7 bases, with 12 bases spanning the gap. CDR3 bases: TGTGCCAGCAGCTTGCCAATCCAGGGACAGCCCCAGCATTTT. The encoded protein is CASSLPIQGQPQHF. Full variable domain (outside the CDR3, taken from reference TRBV5-5 and TRBJ1-5): DAGVTQSPTHLIKTRGQQVTLRCSPISGHKSVSWYQQVLGQGPQFIFQYYEKEERGRGNFPDRFSARQFPNYSSELNVNALLLGDSALYLCASSLPIQGQPQHFGDGTRLSIL.

The rearrangement uses TRBV6-6 and TRBJ1-2, with a tentative D call TRBD1 (6 bases). Germline V lookup: CDR1 MNHNY, CDR2 SVGAGI (reference sequence). This CDR3 has 17 residues. V shed 6 bases and J shed 0 bases, with 20 bases lying between them. CDR3 residues: CASSQTQGGPPNYGYTF. For the CDR3, the DNA is TGTGCCAGCAGCCAAACACAGGGAGGTCCTCCTAACTATGGCTACACCTTC.

This clonotype was seen more than once but under ten times. V and J are TRBV7-3 and TRBJ2-3, with TRBD2 as a possible D gene (5 bases). The CDR3 contains 17 residues. Trimming removed 1 base from V and 0 bases from J, with 14 bases in between. CDR1 SGHTA and CDR2 FQGTGA come from the germline V gene. The CDR3 DNA sequence: TGTGCCAGCAGCTTAAGTTCCCCTAGCCCGAGCACAGATACGCAGTATTTT. The encoded protein is CASSLSSPSPSTDTQYF.

The CDR3 coding sequence is TGTGCCAGCAGCCCAGACCGGAACCGCGTCTGTGGCTACACCTTC. This gives the protein CASSPDRNRVCGYTF. J is TRBJ1-2 and V is TRBV12-1. TRBV12-1 is a documented pseudogene. The CDR3 extends over 15 amino acids.

The gene calls are TRBV5-6 and TRBJ1-4; D remains unclear. There are 14 residues in the CDR3. V gave up 3 bases and J gave up 8 bases, with 14 bases separating them. The germline CDR1 and CDR2 sequences are SGHDT and YYEEEE. The chain's CDR3 is CASSSPHGIEKLFF. As DNA, the CDR3 is TGTGCCAGCAGCTCCCCCCACGGAATCGAAAAACTGTTTTTT.

In this sample, this clonotype turned up a few times. The chain recombines TRBV5-4 with TRBJ2-7; TRBD1 aligns across 11 bases. The CDR3 is 13 amino acids. V gave up 3 bases and J gave up 6 bases; unmatched junction bases: 2. Germline CDR1 reads SGHNT; CDR2 reads YYREEE (reference sequence). CDR3 residues: CASSSGQGGEQYV. The CDR3 DNA sequence: TGTGCCAGCAGCTCGGGACAGGGGGGCGAGCAGTACGTC.

This rearrangement joins TRBV14 to TRBJ2-2; D might be TRBD1 (5 bases). Per the germline V gene, CDR1 is SGHDN and CDR2 is FVKESK. This CDR3 has 16 amino acids. The V end lost 0 bases, the J end lost 2 bases, and 10 bases lay between the germline ends. The CDR3, as DNA: TGTGCCAGCAGCCAAGAGGGGCTTATAAACACCGGGGAGCTGTTTTTT. It specifies CASSQEGLINTGELFF.

This clonotype has just a few counts. This sequence joins TRBV12-3 or TRBV12-4 and TRBJ1-2; D uncertain. Trimming removed 4 bases at V and 4 bases at J, with 16 bases between. This CDR3 comprises 15 residues. CDR3 sequence (DNA): TGTGCCAGCAGTTCCAGCGGAACTGCAGTCTATGGCTACACCTTC. Protein product: CASSSSGTAVYGYTF.

This clonotype was counted between two and nine times. V usage is TRBV6-4 and J usage is TRBJ1-1; unclear D gene. The CDR3 totals 11 residues. Germline-derived CDR1 and CDR2 are MRHNA and SNTAGT. Trimming took 4 bases from V and 5 from J, leaving 5 bases between them. The CDR3 protein is CASSVVTEAFF. The CDR3 DNA is TGTGCCAGCAGTGTCGTTACTGAAGCTTTCTTT.

This clonotype was seen more than once but under ten times. The chain employs TRBV24-1 and TRBJ2-1; D is perhaps TRBD2 (6 bases). Deletions cut 4 bases from V and 5 bases from J, with 14 bases between. The CDR3 runs to 15 residues. Per germline, CDR1 KGHDR and CDR2 SFDVKD. The CDR3 reads CATSDPAGGHNEQFF. The CDR3 DNA is TGTGCCACCAGTGACCCCGCCGGGGGTCACAATGAGCAGTTCTTC.

This clonotype was counted between two and nine times. This chain links TRBV4-2 with TRBJ1-1; D unresolved. This CDR3 contains 15 residues. The V end was cut by 2 bases, the J end by 4 bases, with 14 bases between. Germline V gene data show CDR1 as LGHNA and CDR2 as YNFKEQ. CDR3 in DNA: TGTGCCAGCAGCCAACGGACCATCTTGGCCACTGAAGCTTTCTTT. This gives the protein CASSQRTILATEAFF.

The CDR3 reads CASQRPGQHTEAFF. The CDR3 DNA reads TGCGCCAGCCAAAGACCGGGACAGCACACTGAAGCTTTCTTT. The genes are TRBV5-1 and TRBJ1-1, with 7 bases fitting TRBD1. In germline, CDR1 is SGHRS, CDR2 YFSETQ. J gave up 3 bases and V 7 bases, and 9 bases lay outside the gene matches. The CDR3 has 14 residues.

This chain uses TRBV4-3 with TRBJ1-1; a possible D gene is TRBD1 (5 bases). V gave up 1 base and J gave up 4 bases, with 13 bases separating them. CDR1 is LGHNA, CDR2 YSLEER, per germline. The CDR3 covers 15 residues. This CDR3 is CASSQGVKGSTEAFF. CDR3 sequence (DNA): TGCGCCAGCAGCCAAGGGGTCAAGGGGAGCACTGAAGCTTTCTTT.

There are a few counts of this clonotype. The chain links TRBV4-3 to TRBJ2-7; D is possibly TRBD2 (6 bases). Germline CDR1 LGHNA, CDR2 YSLEER. Trimming stripped 5 bases from V and 3 bases from J, with 17 bases between. This CDR3 comprises 15 residues. The CDR3 DNA sequence: TGCGCCAGCAGCGCCCGGGACTCCATACTCTACGAGCAGTACTTC. Protein product: CASSARDSILYEQYF.

This clonotype was seen many times. The chain uses TRBV5-1 and TRBJ2-1; D could derive from TRBD1 or TRBD2 (5 bases each). The CDR3 is made up of 11 amino acids. In germline, CDR1 is SGHRS, CDR2 YFSETQ. The V and J ends lost 3 bases and 10 bases respectively, with 8 bases between them. CDR3: CASSWDLEQFF. CDR3 nucleotides: TGCGCCAGCAGCTGGGACCTCGAGCAGTTCTTC. Full variable domain (rest looked up from reference TRBV5-1 and TRBJ2-1): KAGVTQTPRYLIKTRGQQVTLSCSPISGHRSVSWYQQTPGQGLQFLFEYFSETQRNKGNFPGRFSGRQFSNSRSEMNVSTLELGDSALYLCASSWDLEQFFGPGTRLTVL.

The rearrangement links TRBV27 to TRBJ2-2; D possibly matches TRBD1 or TRBD2 (6 bases each). V gave up 8 bases and J gave up 3 bases, with 19 bases separating them. The length of the CDR3 is 16 residues. CDR1 and CDR2 (germline): MNHEY, SMNVEV (reference sequence). CDR3 region: CASRLSRGPYTGELFF. CDR3 bases: TGTGCCAGCCGGCTGTCCCGGGGGCCTTACACCGGGGAGCTGTTTTTT.

The chain links TRBV6-1 to TRBJ2-1; a possible D gene is TRBD1 (5 bases). Germline values: CDR1 MNHNS, CDR2 SASEGT. The CDR3 extends over 15 amino acids. V lost 6 bases to trimming and J lost 3 bases, with 15 bases between them. CDR3 residues: CASRNTGFYYNEQFF. The CDR3, as DNA: TGTGCCAGCAGGAATACAGGTTTTTACTACAATGAGCAGTTCTTC.

The chain is built from TRBV2 and TRBJ2-7; D is possibly TRBD2 (5 bases). V dropped 8 bases and J dropped 0 bases, with 8 bases sitting between them. The CDR3 extends over 12 amino acids. Germline V gene data show CDR1 as SNHLY and CDR2 as FYNNEI. The DNA for the CDR3 is TGTGCCAGCGCTCGGGGCTCCTACGAGCAGTACTTC. It is translated as CASARGSYEQYF.

This clonotype is a singleton in its sample. The V gene is TRBV6-5, the J gene TRBJ2-1; D is perhaps TRBD1 or TRBD2 (6 bases each). V lost 10 bases, J lost 7 bases, and 14 bases lay in between. Germline V lookup: CDR1 MNHEY, CDR2 SVGAGI. This CDR3 region has 12 residues. The CDR3 bases are TGTGCCAACATAAGGGGGGTAAATGAGCAGTTCTTC. This encodes CANIRGVNEQFF.

This clonotype was counted between two and nine times. The V and J genes are TRBV6-5 and TRBJ2-3; D tentatively fits TRBD1 or TRBD2 (6 bases each). Trimming stripped 6 bases from V and 5 bases from J, with 24 bases between. CDR1 is MNHEY, CDR2 SVGAGI, per germline. CDR3 length equals 17 residues. The CDR3 loop reads CASSDMRAGGLGDTQYF. The CDR3 DNA reads TGTGCCAGCAGCGACATGAGAGCTGGGGGGCTCGGAGATACGCAGTATTTT.

This clonotype turned up a few times. The chain joins TRBV7-2 to TRBJ2-1, with TRBD2 matching 9 bases. The CDR3 length is 17 residues. In germline, CDR1 is SGHTA, CDR2 FQGNSA. The V gene end was trimmed by 0 bases and the J gene end by 2 bases; junction bases not matched to a gene: 5. The CDR3 spells CASSLAGGGGTYNEQFF. The CDR3 bases are TGTGCCAGCAGCTTAGCTGGCGGGGGGGGGACCTACAATGAGCAGTTCTTC. Combining the CDR3 with reference TRBV7-2 and TRBJ2-1 gives the whole variable domain GAGVSQSPSNKVTEKGKDVELRCDPISGHTALYWYRQSLGQGLEFLIYFQGNSAPDKSGLPSDRFSAERTGGSVSTLTIQRTQQEDSAVYLCASSLAGGGGTYNEQFFGPGTRLTVL.

This clonotype was seen a few times. V usage is TRBV5-1 and J usage is TRBJ1-1; 10 bases agree with TRBD1. V shed 4 bases, J shed 4 bases, and the junction held 4 bases outside the gene matches. The V gene's germline CDR1 is SGHRS and CDR2 YFSETQ. This CDR3 region has 14 residues. CDR3 loop: CASSEGQGITEAFF. The CDR3 DNA reads TGCGCCAGCAGCGAGGGACAGGGGATCACTGAAGCTTTCTTT.